Listed below are T cell receptor beta chains from one sample, sequenced in a study of blood T cell repertoires in COVID-19. The repertoire was sequenced with immunoSEQ multiplex PCR; TCRdb's copy has only in-frame clones and lacks some. Of about 360,000 clones listed, 88% are singletons. The sequenced sample consisted of PBMCs or T cells enriched from blood (not recorded which). These receptor sequences come from a woman between 35 and 50 years old with acute COVID-19. Each CDR3 is given with its conserved first and last residue. A D gene is named only where the DNA matches it firmly. A row's size may be missing; if present it is once, few, many or a size class.

clone size: NA
V gene: TRBV12-3/TRBV12-4
J gene: TRBJ1-2
D gene: NA
CDR3 protein: CASSWGLDGYTF
CDR3 DNA: TGTGCCAGCAGTTGGGGGCTCGATGGCTACACCTTC

clone size: NA
V gene: TRBV9
J gene: TRBJ1-2
D gene: NA
CDR3 protein: CASSVNRNYGYTF
CDR3 DNA: TGTGCCAGCAGCGTAAACAGAAACTATGGCTACACCTTC

clone size: NA
V gene: TRBV2
J gene: TRBJ1-5
D gene: NA
CDR3 protein: CASSEGADHSNQPQHF
CDR3 DNA: TGTGCCAGCAGTGAGGGGGCGGACCATAGCAATCAGCCCCAGCATTTT

clone size: NA
V gene: TRBV7-6
J gene: TRBJ1-1
D gene: TRBD1
CDR3 protein: CASSPRTGMNTEAFF
CDR3 DNA: TGTGCCAGCAGCCCCCGGACAGGGATGAACACTGAAGCTTTCTTT

clone size: NA
V gene: TRBV2
J gene: TRBJ1-2
D gene: NA
CDR3 protein: CASSPWASNYGYTF
CDR3 DNA: TGTGCCAGCAGTCCCTGGGCGTCGAACTATGGCTACACCTTC

clone size: NA
V gene: TRBV18
J gene: TRBJ2-3
D gene: NA
CDR3 protein: CASSPPQRTLPNTQYF
CDR3 DNA: TGTGCCAGCTCACCACCTCAGCGGACCCTCCCGAATACGCAGTATTTT

clone size: NA
V gene: TRBV4-1
J gene: TRBJ1-2
D gene: NA
CDR3 protein: CASSLGRTLAYGYTF
CDR3 DNA: TGCGCCAGCAGCCTGGGTCGGACTTTAGCCTATGGCTACACCTTC

clone size: NA
V gene: TRBV5-4
J gene: TRBJ1-1
D gene: TRBD1
CDR3 protein: CASSATGGRTEAFF
CDR3 DNA: TGTGCCAGCAGCGCAACAGGGGGCCGGACTGAAGCTTTCTTT

clone size: NA
V gene: TRBV6-1
J gene: TRBJ1-2
D gene: NA
CDR3 protein: CASSEESYTGYTF
CDR3 DNA: TGTGCCAGCAGTGAAGAGTCCTATACCGGCTACACCTTC

clone size: NA
V gene: TRBV27
J gene: TRBJ1-1
D gene: NA
CDR3 protein: CASRQSPGPGLNTEAFF
CDR3 DNA: TGTGCCAGCCGACAAAGCCCCGGGCCGGGGTTGAACACTGAAGCTTTCTTT

clone size: NA
V gene: TRBV11-3
J gene: TRBJ1-6
D gene: NA
CDR3 protein: CASSLRYNSPLHF
CDR3 DNA: TGTGCCAGCAGCTTGCGGTATAATTCACCCCTCCACTTT

clone size: NA
V gene: TRBV18
J gene: TRBJ2-7
D gene: TRBD2
CDR3 protein: CASSRAGNLAGGYEQYF
CDR3 DNA: TGTGCCAGCTCAAGGGCCGGAAACCTAGCGGGGGGTTACGAGCAGTACTTC

clone size: once
V gene: TRBV15
J gene: TRBJ2-1
D gene: TRBD2
CDR3 protein: CATSREIGLAGGPGQFF
CDR3 DNA: TGTGCCACCAGCAGAGAAATAGGACTAGCGGGGGGGCCAGGGCAGTTCTTC

clone size: NA
V gene: TRBV4-1
J gene: TRBJ2-5
D gene: TRBD2
CDR3 protein: CASSPPGLAEETQYF
CDR3 DNA: TGCGCCAGCAGCCCCCCCGGACTAGCGGAAGAGACCCAGTACTTC

clone size: NA
V gene: TRBV27
J gene: TRBJ2-1
D gene: TRBD2
CDR3 protein: CASSFLAGEWTEQFF
CDR3 DNA: TGTGCCAGCAGTTTCCTAGCGGGGGAGTGGACTGAGCAGTTCTTC

clone size: NA
V gene: TRBV6-5
J gene: TRBJ1-6
D gene: NA
CDR3 protein: CASAGPFNSPLHF
CDR3 DNA: TGTGCCAGCGCGGGACCCTTTAATTCACCCCTCCACTTT

clone size: NA
V gene: TRBV10-1
J gene: TRBJ2-5
D gene: TRBD1
CDR3 protein: CASSEGDRVQETQYF
CDR3 DNA: TGCGCCAGCAGTGAGGGGGACAGGGTCCAGGAGACCCAGTACTTC

clone size: NA
V gene: TRBV7-9
J gene: TRBJ2-7
D gene: NA
CDR3 protein: CASLGDAYEQYF
CDR3 DNA: TGTGCCAGCCTCGGGGATGCCTACGAGCAGTACTTC

clone size: NA
V gene: TRBV19
J gene: TRBJ1-1
D gene: TRBD1
CDR3 protein: CASIWTGWGNTEAFF
CDR3 DNA: TGTGCCAGTATATGGACAGGGTGGGGGAACACTGAAGCTTTCTTT

clone size: few
V gene: TRBV3-1/TRBV3-2
J gene: TRBJ1-4
D gene: TRBD1
CDR3 protein: CASSQFLGQGNEKLFF
CDR3 DNA: TGTGCCAGCAGCCAGTTTTTAGGACAGGGGAATGAAAAACTGTTTTTT

clone size: NA
V gene: TRBV7-6
J gene: TRBJ1-6
D gene: TRBD1
CDR3 protein: CASSLGRDSNSPLHF
CDR3 DNA: TGTGCCAGCAGCTTAGGACGGGACAGTAATTCACCCCTCCACTTT

clone size: NA
V gene: TRBV24-1
J gene: TRBJ1-2
D gene: TRBD1
CDR3 protein: CATSARQGAKGYTF
CDR3 DNA: TGTGCCACCAGTGCCCGACAGGGGGCCAAGGGCTACACCTTC

clone size: NA
V gene: TRBV5-5
J gene: TRBJ1-6
D gene: NA
CDR3 protein: CASSLVSNSPLHF
CDR3 DNA: TGTGCCAGCAGCTTGGTGTCAAATTCACCCCTCCACTTT

clone size: NA
V gene: TRBV6-5
J gene: TRBJ2-7
D gene: NA
CDR3 protein: CASSYLSGDYEQYF
CDR3 DNA: TGTGCCAGCAGTTACCTCTCCGGAGACTACGAGCAGTACTTC

clone size: NA
V gene: TRBV27
J gene: TRBJ2-7
D gene: NA
CDR3 protein: CASTPWPVGLHEQYF
CDR3 DNA: TGTGCCAGCACCCCTTGGCCGGTGGGACTCCACGAGCAGTACTTC

clone size: NA
V gene: TRBV2
J gene: TRBJ2-7
D gene: NA
CDR3 protein: CASRASSYEQYF
CDR3 DNA: TGTGCCAGCAGAGCCTCCTCCTACGAGCAGTACTTC

clone size: NA
V gene: TRBV7-9
J gene: TRBJ1-6
D gene: NA
CDR3 protein: CASSLVQGGANSPLHF
CDR3 DNA: TGTGCCAGCAGCTTAGTGCAGGGTGGAGCAAATTCACCCCTCCACTTT

clone size: NA
V gene: TRBV19
J gene: TRBJ1-1
D gene: NA
CDR3 protein: CASSTGGWNTEAFF
CDR3 DNA: TGTGCCAGTAGTACGGGTGGCTGGAACACTGAAGCTTTCTTT

clone size: NA
V gene: TRBV9
J gene: TRBJ2-3
D gene: NA
CDR3 protein: CASSVAPGKDTQYF
CDR3 DNA: TGTGCCAGCAGCGTAGCCCCCGGGAAAGATACGCAGTATTTT

clone size: NA
V gene: TRBV19
J gene: TRBJ1-1
D gene: TRBD1
CDR3 protein: CASRPPRDRPEAFF
CDR3 DNA: TGTGCCAGTAGGCCCCCCAGGGACAGGCCTGAAGCTTTCTTT

clone size: NA
V gene: TRBV29-1
J gene: TRBJ2-1
D gene: TRBD2
CDR3 protein: CSVGLASGVDEQFF
CDR3 DNA: TGCAGCGTTGGTTTGGCTAGCGGGGTGGATGAGCAGTTCTTC

clone size: NA
V gene: TRBV5-1
J gene: TRBJ1-4
D gene: TRBD1
CDR3 protein: CASSPGTGRHEKLFF
CDR3 DNA: TGCGCCAGCAGCCCTGGGACAGGGAGACATGAAAAACTGTTTTTT

clone size: NA
V gene: TRBV2
J gene: TRBJ1-2
D gene: NA
CDR3 protein: CASHGMVSGYTF
CDR3 DNA: TGTGCCAGCCACGGTATGGTTTCTGGCTACACCTTC

clone size: NA
V gene: TRBV10-3
J gene: TRBJ1-1
D gene: NA
CDR3 protein: CAISEASTTEAFF
CDR3 DNA: TGTGCCATCAGTGAGGCATCTACCACTGAAGCTTTCTTT

clone size: NA
V gene: TRBV27
J gene: TRBJ1-2
D gene: TRBD1
CDR3 protein: CASSFRGHSYGYTF
CDR3 DNA: TGTGCCAGCAGTTTTAGGGGGCACAGCTATGGCTACACCTTC

clone size: once
V gene: TRBV5-1
J gene: TRBJ1-3
D gene: NA
CDR3 protein: CASSLQTGFENTIYF
CDR3 DNA: TGCGCCAGCAGCTTACAAACAGGGTTTGAGAACACCATATATTTT

clone size: NA
V gene: TRBV7-8
J gene: TRBJ1-4
D gene: TRBD1
CDR3 protein: CASSRAQGAEEKLFF
CDR3 DNA: TGTGCCAGCAGCCGCGCCCAGGGGGCAGAGGAAAAACTGTTTTTT

clone size: NA
V gene: TRBV19
J gene: TRBJ1-5
D gene: NA
CDR3 protein: CASSKGLGRSNQPQHF
CDR3 DNA: TGTGCCAGTAGTAAGGGGTTGGGCCGAAGCAATCAGCCCCAGCATTTT

clone size: NA
V gene: TRBV6-2/TRBV6-3
J gene: TRBJ1-5
D gene: NA
CDR3 protein: CASSDPGGGSNQPQHF
CDR3 DNA: TGTGCCAGCAGTGACCCGGGGGGGGGAAGCAATCAGCCCCAGCATTTT

clone size: NA
V gene: TRBV7-2
J gene: TRBJ1-2
D gene: NA
CDR3 protein: CASSRGQPNYGYTF
CDR3 DNA: TGTGCCAGCAGCCGGGGACAACCCAACTATGGCTACACCTTC

clone size: NA
V gene: TRBV15
J gene: TRBJ1-3
D gene: NA
CDR3 protein: CATSREDRGNTIYF
CDR3 DNA: TGTGCCACCAGCAGAGAAGACAGGGGAAACACCATATATTTT

clone size: once
V gene: TRBV24-1
J gene: TRBJ1-2
D gene: TRBD1
CDR3 protein: CATSGRDRVKGYTF
CDR3 DNA: TGTGCCACCAGTGGTCGGGACAGGGTTAAGGGCTACACCTTC